The next 14 T cell receptor beta chains were all read from a single sample in a study of CXCR3-negative and CXCR3-positive naive CD8 T cells. cDNA libraries for TRB were generated by 5' RACE incorporating UMI labels. No DNA is given; TCRdb re-called the 5' RACE reads and lists each CDR3 protein once. This table holds roughly 40,000 distinct CDR3 sequences. Sequenced: memory CD8+ T cells from blood. These TCRs come from a human donor in good health. Some clones in this sample may be carry-over from other donors' samples.

The chain carries TRBV5-5 and TRBJ2-7; absent DNA, TCRdb's TRBD1 call cannot be checked. Germline V lookup: CDR1 SGHKS, CDR2 YYEKEE (reference sequence). The CDR3 extends over 15 amino acids. The CDR3 sequence is CASTPFMGTDYEQYF.

The rearrangement links TRBV3-1 to TRBJ1-1. From germline, CDR1 is LGHDT and CDR2 YNNKEL (reference sequence). The CDR3 covers 14 residues. CDR3 sequence reads: CASSQTEIDSEAFF. The complete variable domain, with remaining parts taken from reference TRBV3-1 and TRBJ1-1, reads DTAVSQTPKYLVTQMGNDKSIKCEQNLGHDTMYWYKQDSKKFLKIMFSYNNKELIINETVPNRFSPKSPDKAHLNLHINSLELGDSAVYFCASSQTEIDSEAFFGQGTRLTVV.

The rearrangement joins TRBV29-1 to TRBJ1-1; TCRdb selects TRBD1, and the lack of DNA leaves this call unchecked. Germline CDR1 SQVTM, CDR2 ANQGSEA. The CDR3 contains 15 residues. The chain's CDR3 is CSVNPGQGMNTEAFF.

The V gene is TRBV10-3, the J gene TRBJ2-7; there is no DNA to check the TCRdb D call of TRBD1. The CDR3 contains 13 residues. Per the germline V gene, CDR1 is ENHRY and CDR2 is SYGVKD. This CDR3 reads CANSDRGQDEQYF.

The gene calls are TRBV20-1 and TRBJ1-1. CDR1 is DFQATT, CDR2 SNEGSKA, per germline (reference sequence). The CDR3 extends over 14 amino acids. CDR3 sequence reads: CSATEGFMNTEAFF.

The genes are TRBV29-1 and TRBJ1-2. Germline loops: CDR1 SQVTM, CDR2 ANQGSEA. The CDR3 sequence is 11 residues long. The CDR3 spells CSVEDRDGYTF.

CDR3 protein: CSVEDYSDTQYF. The chain has TRBV29-1 and TRBJ2-3. The CDR3 length is 12 residues. CDR1 SQVTM and CDR2 ANQGSEA come from the germline V gene.

V usage is TRBV7-6 and J usage is TRBJ2-4; TCRdb outputs TRBD2, but without DNA this stays unchecked. The CDR3 has 17 amino acids. CDR1 is SGHVS and CDR2 is FNYEAQ in the germline V gene. The CDR3 loop is CASSLDYGGGWENIQYF.

The CDR3 sequence: CASSQDRPRNIQYF. This rearrangement joins TRBV4-3 to TRBJ2-4; as DNA is missing, the TRBD2 call by TCRdb cannot be tested. The CDR3 is made up of 14 amino acids. Germline loops: CDR1 LGHNA, CDR2 YSLEER.

The rearrangement joins TRBV4-1 to TRBJ1-5; absent DNA, TCRdb's TRBD1 call cannot be checked. Germline-derived CDR1 and CDR2 are MGHRA and YSYEKL. CDR3 size: 19 residues. The CDR3 here is CASSQGPGTGGSSNQPQHF.

The J gene is TRBJ2-7, the V gene TRBV20-1; as DNA is missing, the TRBD2 call by TCRdb cannot be tested. Looked up from germline, CDR1 is DFQATT and CDR2 is SNEGSKA (reference sequence). The CDR3 runs to 14 residues. CDR3 loop: CSARRLAEAYEQYF.

V is TRBV30 and J is TRBJ2-1. Per the germline V gene, CDR1 is GTSNPN and CDR2 is SVGIG (reference sequence). This CDR3 is 14 amino acids long. This chain's CDR3 is CAWSLLPLNNEQFF.

The CDR3: CASSLEQGAYNEQFF. The rearrangement joins TRBV5-1 to TRBJ2-1; TCRdb proposes TRBD1, but this gene call is untestable without DNA. Germline V gene data show CDR1 as SGHRS and CDR2 as YFSETQ. This CDR3 has 15 residues.

The chain recombines TRBV29-1 with TRBJ2-7; with no DNA, the TCRdb D assignment of TRBD1 cannot be verified. This CDR3 has 14 amino acids. Germline V gene data show CDR1 as SQVTM and CDR2 as ANQGSEA. CDR3 sequence reads: CSVRGTDSSYEQYF.